A single sample gave rise to the 23 T cell receptor beta chains below, sequenced in a study of CD8+ T cells in alopecia areata. The treatment was: oral pan-JAK inhibitor, 5-10 mg twice daily. RNA, once extracted, was reverse transcribed into cDNA for use as the sequencing template. Assay used: immunoSEQ multiplex PCR; TCRdb lists only in-frame clones, some missing. Of roughly 98,000 clones listed, roughly three fifths are singletons. Material: CD8+ T cells sorted from blood, obtained at week 4, from a patient treated with tofacitinib. The receptors were sampled from a human donor with alopecia areata.

This clone turned up a few times. CDR3 protein: CASSPNTDTQYF. Written as DNA, the CDR3 is TGTGCCAGCAGCCCAAACACAGATACGCAGTATTTT. This chain connects TRBV7-2 to TRBJ2-3, with D hard to call. V lost 5 bases to trimming and J lost 2 bases, with 5 bases between them. The CDR3 runs 12 residues. Germline V gene lookup returns CDR1 SGHTA and CDR2 FQGNSA.

This sequence joins TRBV5-4 and TRBJ2-7, with TRBD1 identical over 7 bases. The V gene's germline CDR1 is SGHNT and CDR2 YYREEE (reference sequence). The length of the CDR3 is 15 residues. The ends lost 1 base at V and 7 bases at J; junction bases unmatched: 11. The CDR3 region is CASSLRTGSPREQYF. The CDR3 bases are TGTGCCAGCAGCTTGAGGACAGGTTCTCCACGGGAGCAGTACTTC.

This clone was observed a handful of times. V and J are TRBV6-1 and TRBJ1-2, with D unclear. The length of the CDR3 is 13 residues. The V gene lost 6 bases and the J gene lost 3 bases, with 11 bases spanning the gap. Germline V lookup: CDR1 MNHNS, CDR2 SASEGT. For the CDR3, the DNA is TGTGCCAGCAGGGGCCGGAACGACTATGGCTACACCTTC. Translating it yields CASRGRNDYGYTF.

The chain couples TRBV10-3 to TRBJ1-1; maybe TRBD1 (5 bases). The V end lost 6 bases, the J end lost 3 bases, and 14 bases lay between the germline ends. The CDR3 is made up of 14 amino acids. Germline V gene lookup returns CDR1 ENHRY and CDR2 SYGVKD. The chain's CDR3 is CAIRGLGMDTEAFF. The CDR3 region has the DNA TGTGCCATCAGGGGGCTGGGTATGGACACTGAAGCTTTCTTT.

The chain couples TRBV5-6 to TRBJ2-2, with D perhaps matching TRBD1 or TRBD2 (6 bases each). CDR3 length equals 16 residues. Between the trimmed V and J ends, which lost 0 bases and 5 bases, there was a span of 14 bases. Germline V gene sequence: CDR1 SGHDT, CDR2 YYEEEE. CDR3 in amino acids: CASSLASRGETGELFF. CDR3 nucleotide sequence: TGTGCCAGCAGCTTGGCCAGTAGGGGGGAGACCGGGGAGCTGTTTTTT.

This clone has more than one count but fewer than ten. The genes are TRBV4-1 and TRBJ1-3, with D uncertain. Trimming removed 5 bases at V and 6 bases at J, with 20 bases between. Germline CDR1 and CDR2: MGHRA and YSYEKL. The CDR3 is made up of 16 amino acids. CDR3 sequence reads: CASSTGGRGGSNTIYF. DNA for the CDR3: TGCGCCAGCAGCACTGGCGGACGGGGAGGATCAAACACCATATATTTT.

This chain connects TRBV10-3 to TRBJ1-2, with D hard to call. The ends were cut back, 0 bases at V and 8 bases at J, with 16 bases in the middle. CDR3 length: 15 amino acids. Germline CDR1 reads ENHRY; CDR2 reads SYGVKD. The CDR3 nucleotides read TGTGCCATCAGTGAGTCGGGAGGGATCCGATTCGGCTACACCTTC. It encodes CAISESGGIRFGYTF.

The chain carries TRBV6-5 and TRBJ1-5, with D uncertain. The CDR3 consists of 15 residues. Trimming cost V 6 bases and J 0 bases, with 12 bases left between them. Germline-derived CDR1 and CDR2 are MNHEY and SVGAGI. CDR3 loop: CASSPSDGSNQPQHF. CDR3 in DNA: TGTGCCAGCAGCCCCTCGGACGGTAGCAATCAGCCCCAGCATTTT.

The chain couples TRBV29-1 to TRBJ2-7, with a weak D call TRBD1 (6 bases). There are 14 residues in the CDR3. V shed 3 bases and J shed 3 bases, with 15 bases lying between them. CDR1 is SQVTM, CDR2 ANQGSEA, per germline. CDR3 bases: TGCAGCGTTGATGGTTCCGGCAGGGGCTACGAGCAGTACTTC. Its translation: CSVDGSGRGYEQYF.

The chain has TRBV4-1 and TRBJ2-3; tentative D call: TRBD1 (5 bases). With 1 base removed from V and 4 bases from J, the gap between germline ends came to 9 bases. This CDR3 comprises 14 residues. Germline assignment: CDR1 MGHRA and CDR2 YSYEKL. CDR3 region: CASSQVTGADTQYF. The CDR3 region has the DNA TGCGCCAGCAGCCAAGTAACAGGCGCAGATACGCAGTATTTT.

Only a few counts were recorded for this clone. The V call is TRBV5-1, the J call TRBJ2-1; D is unclear. Germline CDR1 is SGHRS and CDR2 is YFSETQ. V gave up 5 bases and J gave up 10 bases, with 10 bases separating them. The CDR3 spans 11 residues. The CDR3 spells CASSYGREQFF. The CDR3 DNA reads as TGCGCCAGCAGTTATGGGCGGGAGCAGTTCTTC.

J is TRBJ2-4 and V is TRBV27, with D possibly TRBD1 on 6 matching bases. In germline, CDR1 is MNHEY, CDR2 SMNVEV (reference sequence). Between the trimmed V and J ends, which lost 8 bases and 8 bases, there was a span of 10 bases. This CDR3 contains 11 residues. The CDR3 DNA is TGTGCCAGCCGAAAGGGGGACATTCAGTACTTC. As protein: CASRKGDIQYF.

The chain employs TRBV29-1 and TRBJ2-7; D is possibly TRBD1 (5 bases). Germline V gene lookup returns CDR1 SQVTM and CDR2 ANQGSEA. This CDR3 has 14 residues. Trimming left V 5 bases short and J 0 bases short, with 14 bases between. The CDR3 protein is CSVSDTFSSYEQYF. The CDR3 DNA reads as TGCAGCGTTTCGGACACATTCAGCTCCTACGAGCAGTACTTC.

This chain links TRBV5-4 with TRBJ2-1; weak D call: TRBD2 (6 bases). V gave up 6 bases and J gave up 5 bases, with 21 bases separating them. Germline loops: CDR1 SGHNT, CDR2 YYREEE (reference sequence). The CDR3 sequence is 16 residues long. The CDR3 DNA reads TGTGCCAGCAACCGAGGAGGTGGGGGGAAAGACAATGAGCAGTTCTTC. Its translation: CASNRGGGGKDNEQFF. Full variable domain (missing parts from reference TRBV5-4 and TRBJ2-1): ETGVTQSPTHLIKTRGQQVTLRCSSQSGHNTVSWYQQALGQGPQFIFQYYREEENGRGNFPPRFSGLQFPNYSSELNVNALELDDSALYLCASNRGGGGKDNEQFFGPGTRLTVL.

The chain is built from TRBV27 and TRBJ2-4, with TRBD1 matching 8 bases. This CDR3 comprises 14 residues. V trimming: 5 bases; J trimming: 4 bases; junction bases outside the gene matches: 4. Germline V CDR1 and CDR2: MNHEY, SMNVEV (reference sequence). The CDR3 region is CASSGRDRKNIQYF. In nucleotides, the CDR3 is TGTGCCAGCAGTGGCCGGGACAGGAAAAACATTCAGTACTTC.

This rearrangement joins TRBV4-3 to TRBJ2-4; TRBD1 agrees at 7 bases. CDR3 length: 15 amino acids. V gave up 0 bases and J gave up 8 bases; unmatched junction bases: 7. CDR1 is LGHNA and CDR2 is YSLEER in the germline V gene. The CDR3 DNA follows: TGCGCCAGCAGCCAAGAACGACAGGGTAGGGACATTCAGTACTTC. This codes for CASSQERQGRDIQYF.

V and J are TRBV28 and TRBJ2-5, with TRBD2 as a possible D gene (5 bases). Germline lookup yields CDR1 MDHEN and CDR2 SYDVKM. The CDR3 runs 12 residues. Trimming removed 9 bases from V and 9 bases from J, with 17 bases in between. The CDR3 loop is CASASGGVAQYF. The CDR3 coding sequence is TGTGCCAGTGCGAGCGGTGGGGTGGCCCAGTACTTC.

This clone was detected a few times. Other DNA sequences in this sample translate to the same CDR3. The gene calls are TRBV5-1 and TRBJ2-7, with D perhaps TRBD2 (6 bases). Looked up from germline, CDR1 is SGHRS and CDR2 is YFSETQ. This CDR3 has 16 amino acids. V was cut by 2 bases and J by 0 bases, with 15 bases left in between. In DNA form, the CDR3 reads TGCGCCAGCAGCTTCCGAATGGCGGGGACCTCCTACGAGCAGTACTTC. Translated: CASSFRMAGTSYEQYF.

This clone was observed a few times. CDR3: CASSYSDRSYGYTF. In DNA form, the CDR3 reads TGTGCCAGCAGTTACTCCGACAGGAGCTATGGCTACACCTTC. The chain uses TRBV6-5 and TRBJ1-2; the D gene is possibly TRBD1 (6 bases). This CDR3 region has 14 residues. Deletions cut 0 bases from V and 4 bases from J, with 9 bases between. Germline CDR1 MNHEY, CDR2 SVGAGI.

The chain uses TRBV7-9 and TRBJ2-1, with D maybe TRBD1 (5 bases). V was shortened by 7 bases and J by 4 bases, with 17 bases between the two germline ends. CDR1 and CDR2 (germline): SEHNR, FQNEAQ (reference sequence). The CDR3 sequence is 15 residues long. The CDR3: CASTTGDSKYNEQFF. The DNA of the CDR3 is TGTGCCAGCACCACAGGCGACAGTAAATACAATGAGCAGTTCTTC.

This clone was seen a few times. The V call is TRBV7-8, the J call TRBJ1-5; 8 positions match TRBD1. Trimming removed 0 bases from V and 7 bases from J; junction bases left unmatched: 2. Germline loops: CDR1 SGHVS, CDR2 FQNEAQ. The CDR3 runs 14 residues. The CDR3 bases are TGTGCCAGCAGCTTAGCGACAGGGGCCCAGCCCCAGCATTTT. This translates into CASSLATGAQPQHF.

This chain links TRBV13 with TRBJ1-2; no firm D call. This CDR3 comprises 15 residues. Germline V gene lookup returns CDR1 PRHDT and CDR2 FYEKMQ (reference sequence). The V end was cut by 2 bases, the J end by 3 bases, with 13 bases between. The CDR3 is CASSLFTAGDYGYTF. CDR3 coding DNA: TGTGCCAGCAGCTTATTTACTGCCGGGGACTATGGCTACACCTTC.

This clone has just a few counts. The chain couples TRBV5-1 to TRBJ1-1, with D maybe TRBD1 (5 bases). This CDR3 contains 15 residues. The V end lost 4 bases, the J end lost 10 bases, and 23 bases lay between the germline ends. Germline-derived CDR1 and CDR2 are SGHRS and YFSETQ. CDR3 amino acids: CASSPGTPGGEGAFF. As DNA, the CDR3 is TGCGCCAGCAGCCCTGGCACTCCGGGGGGAGAGGGAGCTTTCTTT.